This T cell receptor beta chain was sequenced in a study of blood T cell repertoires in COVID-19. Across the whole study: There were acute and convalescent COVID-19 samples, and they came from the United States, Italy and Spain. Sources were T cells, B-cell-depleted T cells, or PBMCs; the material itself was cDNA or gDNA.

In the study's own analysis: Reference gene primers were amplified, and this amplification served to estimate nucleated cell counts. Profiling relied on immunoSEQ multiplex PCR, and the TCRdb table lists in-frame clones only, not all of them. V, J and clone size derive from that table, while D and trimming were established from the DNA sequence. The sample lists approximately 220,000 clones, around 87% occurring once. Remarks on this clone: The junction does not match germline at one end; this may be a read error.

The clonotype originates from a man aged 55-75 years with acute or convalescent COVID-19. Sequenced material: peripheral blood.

CDR3 sequence (DNA): TGTGCCAGCAGCCACACCAAGTTCGGGGGGCCAGGGGCGCTGTTTTTT. Its translation: CASSHTKFGGPGALFF. The chain joins TRBV7-8 to TRBJ2-2, with D possibly TRBD2 on 7 matching bases. CDR3 length: 16 amino acids. Germline-derived CDR1 and CDR2 are SGHVS and FQNEAQ.